A single sample is the source of the 22 T cell receptor beta chains below, sequenced in a study of blood T cell repertoires in COVID-19. Measured with immunoSEQ multiplex PCR; TCRdb has only the in-frame clones, and not every one. The table lists over 100,000 clones, just under 85% of them singletons, with about 3.6% in the top ten. Sequencing was carried out using peripheral blood. The source is a woman of 80 years or more with active or convalescent COVID-19.

CDR3 coding DNA: TGCGCCAGCAGCCAAGGGATATTCAGCGACAGCGATACGCAGTATTTT. Protein product: CASSQGIFSDSDTQYF. This chain connects TRBV4-1 to TRBJ2-3; possibly TRBD1 for D (5 bases). The germline CDR1 and CDR2 sequences are MGHRA and YSYEKL. The CDR3 loop spans 16 amino acids. The V gene lost 1 base and the J gene lost 6 bases, with 17 bases spanning the gap.

The chain links TRBV6-6 to TRBJ1-5; 10 bases map to TRBD1. The junction had 9 bases not matched to a gene; V was cut back by 5 bases and J by 5 bases. The CDR3 loop spans 16 amino acids. Germline V gene data show CDR1 as MNHNY and CDR2 as SVGAGI (reference sequence). CDR3 nucleotide sequence: TGTGCCAGCAGTCGACAGGGGGCTCGTACCGATCAGCCCCAGCATTTT. Amino acid sequence: CASSRQGARTDQPQHF.

The chain uses TRBV9 and TRBJ2-2; a weak D match, TRBD2 (6 bases). Germline V gene lookup returns CDR1 SGDLS and CDR2 YYNGEE. The CDR3 has 14 residues. The ends were cut back, 2 bases at V and 3 bases at J, with 8 bases in the middle. CDR3: CASSVGGDTGELFF. The CDR3 DNA reads as TGTGCCAGCAGCGTCGGGGGTGACACCGGGGAGCTGTTTTTT.

The rearrangement joins TRBV27 to TRBJ2-7, with 8 nucleotides matching TRBD2. The CDR3 length is 15 residues. The J segment lost 4 bases and the V segment lost 10 bases, leaving 15 bases of the junction unmatched. Per the germline V gene, CDR1 is MNHEY and CDR2 is SMNVEV (reference sequence). In DNA, the CDR3 is TGTGCCACCTCACTCGGGGGGGCTGGTGGTTACGAGCAGTACTTC. Translating gives CATSLGGAGGYEQYF.

This rearrangement joins TRBV11-2 to TRBJ1-2; D gene unclear. Germline loops: CDR1 SGHAT, CDR2 FQNNGV. This CDR3 region has 15 residues. V lost 2 bases, J lost 0 bases, and 10 bases lay in between. CDR3 sequence: CASSLPGGANYGYTF. Written as DNA, the CDR3 is TGTGCCAGCAGCTTACCCGGCGGGGCTAACTATGGCTACACCTTC.

The chain links TRBV7-2 to TRBJ1-1; 8 bases are shared with TRBD1. Germline V CDR1 and CDR2: SGHTA, FQGNSA. V was clipped by 1 base and J by 0 bases; unmatched bases: 4. The CDR3 is 16 residues long. The CDR3 loop is CASSLGGQGLNTEAFF. The CDR3 bases are TGTGCCAGCAGCTTAGGCGGACAGGGATTGAACACTGAAGCTTTCTTT.

The chain carries TRBV28 and TRBJ2-3, with a weak D call TRBD1 (5 bases). The CDR3 has 14 residues. Germline CDR1 reads MDHEN; CDR2 reads SYDVKM. Trimming left V 6 bases short and J 2 bases short, with 12 bases between. In DNA, the CDR3 is TGTGCCAGCAGAGGGGAAAGGAACACAGATACGCAGTATTTT. Residues: CASRGERNTDTQYF.

This chain uses TRBV3-1 (or the pseudogene TRBV3-2) with TRBJ2-7; weak D call: TRBD1 (7 bases). This CDR3 is 14 amino acids long. V lost 4 bases to trimming and J lost 2 bases, with 12 bases between them. From germline, CDR1 is LGHDT and CDR2 YNNKEL (reference sequence). CDR3 nucleotide sequence: TGTGCCAGCAGCCCCCGGAGGGGGCCCTACGAGCAGTACTTC. Translating it yields CASSPRRGPYEQYF.

V and J are TRBV7-9 and TRBJ1-3; weak D call: TRBD1 (5 bases). Germline V gives CDR1 SEHNR, CDR2 FQNEAQ (reference sequence). V lost 2 bases, J lost 2 bases, and 7 bases lay in between. The CDR3 is made up of 14 amino acids. CDR3: CASSLIRAGNTIYF. The CDR3 nucleotides read TGTGCCAGCAGCTTAATCAGGGCTGGAAACACCATATATTTT.

This rearrangement joins TRBV7-3 to TRBJ2-6; 8 bases map to TRBD1. Germline V gives CDR1 SGHTA, CDR2 FQGTGA. The CDR3 sequence is 15 residues long. Trimming took 5 bases from V and 2 from J; bases not matched to a gene: 2. The CDR3 sequence is CASSLQGAGANVLTF. The CDR3 DNA follows: TGTGCCAGCAGCCTACAGGGGGCTGGGGCCAACGTCCTGACTTTC.

The chain carries TRBV30 and TRBJ2-1; tentatively, D is TRBD1 (6 bases). The V gene's germline CDR1 is GTSNPN and CDR2 SVGIG (reference sequence). With 3 bases removed from V and 7 bases from J, the gap between germline ends came to 43 bases. CDR3 size: 23 residues. Written as DNA, the CDR3 is TGTGCCTGGAGCGGACTTGGTTGGTTTGAACAGGGCTATCATGCAAGGGCTTGGAATGAGCAGTTCTTC. It specifies CAWSGLGWFEQGYHARAWNEQFF. Variable domain in full (rest from reference TRBV30 and TRBJ2-1): SQTIHQWPATLVQPVGSPLSLECTVEGTSNPNLYWYRQAAGRGLQLLFYSVGIGQISSEVPQNLSASRPQDRQFILSSKKLLLSDSGFYLCAWSGLGWFEQGYHARAWNEQFFGPGTRLTVL.

CDR3 bases: TGCGCCAGCAGCCGACAGGGCACAGATACGCAGTATTTT. It codes for CASSRQGTDTQYF. The V gene is TRBV5-1, the J gene TRBJ2-3; a possible D gene is TRBD1 (6 bases). The length of the CDR3 is 13 residues. Trimming removed 4 bases from V and 1 base from J, with 7 bases in between. CDR1 and CDR2 (germline): SGHRS, YFSETQ.

The chain uses TRBV24-1 and TRBJ2-3, with 11 bases lining up with TRBD2. V was clipped by 4 bases and J by 2 bases; unmatched bases: 1. The CDR3 runs 15 residues. Germline CDR1 KGHDR, CDR2 SFDVKD. This chain's CDR3 is CATSELAGDTDTQYF. In DNA form, the CDR3 reads TGTGCCACCAGTGAACTAGCGGGGGACACAGATACGCAGTATTTT.

The J gene is TRBJ2-1, the V gene TRBV5-4, with D hard to call. V was clipped by 1 base and J by 10 bases, with 9 bases between them. The germline CDR1 and CDR2 sequences are SGHNT and YYREEE (reference sequence). CDR3 length: 12 residues. CDR3 sequence: CASSLPQREQFF. DNA for the CDR3: TGTGCCAGCAGCTTGCCCCAGAGGGAGCAGTTCTTC. Together with reference TRBV5-4 and TRBJ2-1, the CDR3 gives the full variable domain: ETGVTQSPTHLIKTRGQQVTLRCSSQSGHNTVSWYQQALGQGPQFIFQYYREEENGRGNFPPRFSGLQFPNYSSELNVNALELDDSALYLCASSLPQREQFFGPGTRLTVL.

In regard to this clone: One end of the junction does not line up with germline, which may come from a read error. The chain joins TRBV7-9 to TRBJ2-2; TRBD2 matches 12 bases. The CDR3 runs to 19 residues. Germline V gene lookup returns CDR1 SEHNR and CDR2 FQNEAQ (reference sequence). The CDR3 spells CASSVHETSGGIEHRGAVF. CDR3 bases: TGTGCCAGCAGCGTTCATGAGACTAGCGGGGGCATCGAGCACCGGGGAGCTGTTTTT.

The genes are TRBV18 and TRBJ2-6; D is possibly TRBD1 (6 bases). Germline CDR1 is KGHSH and CDR2 is LQKENI. The length of the CDR3 is 19 residues. Trimming cost V 5 bases and J 0 bases, with 20 bases left between them. CDR3 in DNA: TGTGCCAGCTCAGATTTAGCAGGGGTTATCAACTCTGGGGCCAACGTCCTGACTTTC. This translates into CASSDLAGVINSGANVLTF.

The chain has TRBV5-5 and TRBJ2-3; the match to TRBD2 covers 7 bases. The CDR3 is 17 amino acids. CDR1 and CDR2 (germline): SGHKS, YYEKEE (reference sequence). The V segment lost 4 bases and the J segment 1 base; nucleotides outside the gene matches: 12. The CDR3 region is CASSPPPSGPRTDTQYF. DNA for the CDR3: TGTGCCAGCAGCCCGCCCCCTAGCGGCCCCCGCACAGATACGCAGTATTTT.

The V and J genes are TRBV6-5 and TRBJ1-2; TRBD1 agrees at 8 bases. The CDR3 length is 14 residues. Trimming at V came to 4 bases and at J to 5 bases, leaving 6 bases not matched to a gene. The germline V gene has CDR1 MNHEY and CDR2 SVGAGI. CDR3 region: CASSSLDRGYGYTF. CDR3 nucleotide sequence: TGTGCCAGCAGTTCGCTTGACAGGGGATATGGCTACACCTTC.

This clone was detected once. The CDR3 nucleotides read TGTGCCAGCAGTGTAGCCATGAACACTGAAGCTTTCTTT. Translation gives CASSVAMNTEAFF. The chain links TRBV2 to TRBJ1-1; D gene unclear. This CDR3 comprises 13 residues. Germline V gene data show CDR1 as SNHLY and CDR2 as FYNNEI. Trimming left V 4 bases short and J 0 bases short, with 6 bases between.

This clone has more than one count but fewer than ten. A read error may produce the germline difference seen at one junction end. J is TRBJ2-1 and V is TRBV7-2, with 7 positions matching TRBD2. CDR1 is SGHTA and CDR2 is FQGNSA in the germline V gene. This CDR3 comprises 13 residues. CDR3 DNA: TGTGCCAGCAGCTTATCCGGGGACTATAACCATCTCTTC. Residues: CASSLSGDYNHLF.

The rearrangement links TRBV3-1 (or the pseudogene TRBV3-2) to TRBJ1-1; D gene uncertain. The CDR3 runs 14 residues. Germline lookup yields CDR1 LGHDT and CDR2 YNNKEL (reference sequence). Trimming took 2 bases from V and 1 from J, leaving 8 bases between them. The CDR3 here is CASSQRTGNTEAFF. CDR3 nucleotides: TGTGCCAGCAGCCAACGGACTGGGAACACTGAAGCTTTCTTT.

V and J are TRBV10-1 and TRBJ2-7; 7 bases are shared with TRBD1. This CDR3 region has 14 residues. Germline loops: CDR1 WNHNN, CDR2 SYGVQD (reference sequence). Trimming at V came to 2 bases and at J to 0 bases, leaving 1 base not matched to a gene. The chain's CDR3 is CASSERGPSYEQYF. CDR3 nucleotides: TGCGCCAGCAGTGAGAGGGGGCCCTCCTACGAGCAGTACTTC.